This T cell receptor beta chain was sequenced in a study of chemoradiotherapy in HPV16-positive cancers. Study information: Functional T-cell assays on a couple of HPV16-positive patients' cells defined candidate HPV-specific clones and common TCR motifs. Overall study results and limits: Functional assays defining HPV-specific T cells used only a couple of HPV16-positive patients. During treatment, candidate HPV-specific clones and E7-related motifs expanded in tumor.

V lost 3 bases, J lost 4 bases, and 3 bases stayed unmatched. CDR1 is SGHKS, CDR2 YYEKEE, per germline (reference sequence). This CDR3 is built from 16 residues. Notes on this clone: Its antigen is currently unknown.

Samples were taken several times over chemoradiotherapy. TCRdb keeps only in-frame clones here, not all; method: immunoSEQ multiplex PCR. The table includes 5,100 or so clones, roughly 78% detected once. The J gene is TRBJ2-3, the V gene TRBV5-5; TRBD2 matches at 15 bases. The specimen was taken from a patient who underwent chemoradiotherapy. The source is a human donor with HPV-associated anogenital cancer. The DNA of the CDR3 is TGTGCCAGCAGCTACGGACTAGCGGGGGGGCCAGATACGCAGTATTTT. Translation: CASSYGLAGGPDTQYF. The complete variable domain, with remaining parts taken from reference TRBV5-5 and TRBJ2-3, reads DAGVTQSPTHLIKTRGQQVTLRCSPISGHKSVSWYQQVLGQGPQFIFQYYEKEERGRGNFPDRFSARQFPNYSSELNVNALLLGDSALYLCASSYGLAGGPDTQYFGPGTRLTVL.